Presented here are 7 T cell receptor beta chains from one specimen sequenced in a study of cytomegalovirus exposure and HLA in healthy donors (dated by TCRdb to about 2017). The library came from the immunoSEQ multiplex PCR assay. The multiplex PCR relied on a mix of 60 forward primers for TCR Vbeta segments and 13 reverse primers for TCR Jbeta segments. TCRdb retrieved this table from immuneACCESS and kept in-frame rearrangements only. Not all clones are present; in checked studies, unresolved V genes account for under half, and no reason is known for the remainder. This sample is represented by 50,000 to 55,000 clones; about 71% of them were singletons. The ten largest make up under 25% of the sample. The specimen was PBMCs. Receptors originate from a woman aged 45-59 years in good health and CMV-seropositive.

The gene calls are TRBV5-1 and TRBJ2-1; the match to TRBD2 covers 12 bases. The CDR3 has 16 residues. J gave up 5 bases and V 7 bases, and 10 bases lay outside the gene matches. Germline CDR1 SGHRS, CDR2 YFSETQ. CDR3 residues: CASRGTSGSRNNEQFF. The DNA for the CDR3 is TGCGCCAGCCGCGGGACTAGCGGGTCCCGCAACAATGAGCAGTTCTTC.

This clone was counted a few times. The rearrangement uses TRBV6-4 and TRBJ2-3; possibly TRBD2 for D (7 bases). The CDR3 extends over 16 amino acids. Germline V gene data show CDR1 as MRHNA and CDR2 as SNTAGT. Between the trimmed V and J ends, which lost 2 bases and 3 bases, there was a span of 15 bases. Here the CDR3 DNA reads TGTGCCAGCAGTGACAAGGGGGAGGGCCCGACAGATACGCAGTATTTT. Encoded protein: CASSDKGEGPTDTQYF.

This clone was counted only a few times. This chain links TRBV5-1 with TRBJ2-3; unclear D gene. This CDR3 has 13 residues. Trimming took off 5 bases at V and 3 bases at J, with 10 bases between the two ends. CDR1 is SGHRS and CDR2 is YFSETQ in the germline V gene. The CDR3 spells CASSRARTDTQYF. CDR3 nucleotides: TGCGCCAGCAGTCGTGCGCGGACAGATACGCAGTATTTT.

This clone was detected once. This chain uses TRBV4-2 with TRBJ1-3; 7 bases line up with TRBD1. With 4 bases clipped from V and 4 bases from J, the junction kept 7 bases outside the gene matches. The germline CDR1 and CDR2 sequences are LGHNA and YNFKEQ. This CDR3 has 15 amino acids. The CDR3 loop is CASSLKGANGNTIYF. The CDR3 DNA is TGTGCCAGCAGCCTCAAGGGGGCGAACGGAAACACCATATATTTT.

The V gene is TRBV2, the J gene TRBJ1-4, with a possible D match to TRBD1 (5 bases). CDR1 and CDR2 from the germline V gene are SNHLY and FYNNEI. CDR3 length: 13 amino acids. Trimming cost V 11 bases and J 3 bases, with 13 bases left between them. DNA of the CDR3: TGTGCCTCTTCGGGGGTATCTAATGAAAAACTGTTTTTT. Its translation is CASSGVSNEKLFF.

The V call is TRBV28, the J call TRBJ1-1; D may be TRBD1 (6 bases). Germline V gene sequence: CDR1 MDHEN, CDR2 SYDVKM. The length of the CDR3 is 15 residues. The V gene lost 6 bases and the J gene lost 4 bases, with 18 bases spanning the gap. The CDR3 nucleotides are TGTGCCAGCAGACAGGGCAGTTTGGAAGGCACTGAAGCTTTCTTT. Translated, it gives CASRQGSLEGTEAFF.

This clone was detected only a few times. V and J are TRBV5-6 and TRBJ2-6, with D tentatively TRBD2 (5 bases). Germline V lookup: CDR1 SGHDT, CDR2 YYEEEE. The CDR3 extends over 16 amino acids. V was pared by 1 base and J by 2 bases, with 10 bases between. CDR3 region: CASSLWYGTGANVLTF. DNA for the CDR3: TGTGCCAGCAGCTTGTGGTACGGGACTGGGGCCAACGTCCTGACTTTC.